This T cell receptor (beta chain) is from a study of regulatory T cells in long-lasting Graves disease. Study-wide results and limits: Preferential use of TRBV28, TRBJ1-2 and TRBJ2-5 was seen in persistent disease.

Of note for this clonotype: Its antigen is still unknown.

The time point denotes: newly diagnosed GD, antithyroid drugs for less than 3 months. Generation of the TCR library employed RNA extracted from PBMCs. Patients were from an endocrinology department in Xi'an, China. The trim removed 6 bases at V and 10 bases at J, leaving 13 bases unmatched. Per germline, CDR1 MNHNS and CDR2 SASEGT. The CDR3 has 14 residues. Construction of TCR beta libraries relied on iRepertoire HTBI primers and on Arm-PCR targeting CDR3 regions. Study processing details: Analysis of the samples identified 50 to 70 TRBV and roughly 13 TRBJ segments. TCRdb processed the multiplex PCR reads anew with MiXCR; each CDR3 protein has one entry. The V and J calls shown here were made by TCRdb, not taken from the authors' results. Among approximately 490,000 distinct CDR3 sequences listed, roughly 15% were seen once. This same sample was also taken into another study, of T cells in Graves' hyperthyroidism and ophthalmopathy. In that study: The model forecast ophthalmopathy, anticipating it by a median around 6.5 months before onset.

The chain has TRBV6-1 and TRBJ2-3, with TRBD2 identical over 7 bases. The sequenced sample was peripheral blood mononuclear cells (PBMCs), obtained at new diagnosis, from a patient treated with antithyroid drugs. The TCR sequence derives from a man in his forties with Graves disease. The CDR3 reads CASSSSGTPTAQYF. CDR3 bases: TGTGCCAGCAGCTCCAGCGGGACTCCCACAGCGCAGTATTTT.